The 14 T cell receptor beta chains in this list originate from one sample, sequenced in a study of T cells in Graves' hyperthyroidism and ophthalmopathy. Amplification targeted TCR beta CDR3 regions from RNA transcripts. HTBI primers drove first-round RT-PCR of the TCR CDR3. TCRdb independently ran MiXCR on the multiplex PCR reads; one entry per CDR3 protein. The sample shows 300,000 to 450,000 distinct CDR3 sequences, approximately 25% of them seen only once. Sequenced sample: blood. Receptors originate from a man aged 50 to 59 with Graves' hyperthyroidism.

The chain recombines TRBV19 with TRBJ1-5; TRBD1 is a possible D gene (5 bases). The V gene's germline CDR1 is LNHDA and CDR2 SQIVND (reference sequence). Trimming left V 3 bases short and J 1 base short, with 13 bases between. This CDR3 has 16 amino acids. The CDR3 loop reads CASSIGDPLSNQPQHF. Written as DNA, the CDR3 is TGTGCCAGTAGTATCGGGGACCCCCTAAGCAATCAGCCCCAGCATTTT. The whole variable domain, filled in from reference TRBV19 and TRBJ1-5, reads DGGITQSPKYLFRKEGQNVTLSCEQNLNHDAMYWYRQDPGQGLRLIYYSQIVNDFQKGDIAEGYSVSREKKESFPLTVTSAQKNPTAFYLCASSIGDPLSNQPQHFGDGTRLSIL.

The rearrangement joins TRBV28 to TRBJ2-2, with TRBD2 matching over 8 bases. Trimming took 7 bases from V and 9 from J; bases not matched to a gene: 10. The germline CDR1 and CDR2 sequences are MDHEN and SYDVKM. The CDR3 is 14 residues long. CDR3 nucleotides: TGTGCCAGCAAAAAAGCGGGAGTGGGCAGGGAGCTGTTTTTT. It specifies CASKKAGVGRELFF.

Many counts were recorded for this clonotype. The chain recombines TRBV7-2 with TRBJ2-5, with TRBD2 identical over 7 bases. CDR3 length: 16 residues. Per germline, CDR1 SGHTA and CDR2 FQGNSA. With V trimmed by 1 base and J by 4 bases, 9 bases remained unmatched. The CDR3 sequence: CASSLGAGVSGETQYF. DNA of the CDR3: TGTGCCAGCAGCTTAGGTGCGGGAGTATCGGGAGAGACCCAGTACTTC. Based on the CDR3 plus reference TRBV7-2 and TRBJ2-5, the full variable domain is GAGVSQSPSNKVTEKGKDVELRCDPISGHTALYWYRQSLGQGLEFLIYFQGNSAPDKSGLPSDRFSAERTGGSVSTLTIQRTQQEDSAVYLCASSLGAGVSGETQYFGPGTRLLVL.

This clonotype was seen a few times. The chain is built from TRBV28 and TRBJ2-7; 8 positions agree with TRBD2. The germline gives CDR1 MDHEN, CDR2 SYDVKM. The V segment lost 7 bases and the J segment 5 bases; nucleotides outside the gene matches: 4. This CDR3 region has 12 residues. The CDR3 reads CASIAGTDEQYF. The DNA for the CDR3 is TGTGCCAGCATAGCGGGAACCGACGAGCAGTACTTC.

This clonotype was observed at least ten times. The V and J genes are TRBV20-1 and TRBJ2-1; D is ambiguous. The CDR3 is made up of 14 amino acids. Germline V lookup: CDR1 DFQATT, CDR2 SNEGSKA (reference sequence). The V end lost 2 bases, the J end lost 0 bases, and 8 bases lay between the germline ends. The CDR3 DNA follows: TGCAGTGCTAGAATGCGAATCTCCTACAATGAGCAGTTCTTC. Translation: CSARMRISYNEQFF.

This clonotype showed up many times. This chain joins TRBV15 and TRBJ2-5; 8 bases agree with TRBD1. Trimming cost V 2 bases and J 4 bases; bases outside gene matches: 6. The CDR3 length is 15 residues. Germline CDR1 reads LNHNV; CDR2 reads YYDKDF (reference sequence). The DNA for the CDR3 is TGTGCCACCAGCAGACCCGTGACAGGGGTAGAGACCCAGTACTTC. Encoded protein: CATSRPVTGVETQYF.

This clonotype occurred a few times. The chain recombines TRBV24-1 with TRBJ2-5, with D tentatively TRBD1 or TRBD2 (5 bases each). The germline V gene encodes CDR1 KGHDR and CDR2 SFDVKD. The CDR3 extends over 13 amino acids. Trimming shortened V by 9 bases and J by 5 bases, and 15 bases separated the two germline ends. CDR3 protein: CATADEGSETQYF. The CDR3 DNA reads as TGTGCCACCGCTGACGAGGGGTCGGAGACCCAGTACTTC.

This clonotype was seen more than once but under ten times. This chain links TRBV5-4 with TRBJ1-1; the D gene is possibly TRBD1 (6 bases). V was pared by 4 bases and J by 2 bases, with 15 bases between. The CDR3 extends over 15 amino acids. CDR1 is SGHNT, CDR2 YYREEE, per germline (reference sequence). CDR3 DNA: TGTGCCAGCAGCCGAGGGGGGGAACTAAACACTGAAGCTTTCTTT. Amino acid sequence: CASSRGGELNTEAFF.

The V call is TRBV10-3, the J call TRBJ2-2; possibly TRBD2 for D (5 bases). V lost 4 bases and J lost 5, with 11 bases in between. CDR3 length equals 14 residues. In germline, CDR1 is ENHRY, CDR2 SYGVKD. The CDR3 coding sequence is TGTGCCATCAGTGGGGAGATGTTAACCGGGGAGCTGTTTTTT. Translation gives CAISGEMLTGELFF.

The chain carries TRBV2 and TRBJ2-7; possibly TRBD2 for D (6 bases). The germline gives CDR1 SNHLY, CDR2 FYNNEI. Trimming pared 9 bases from V and 4 bases from J, leaving 13 bases between. The CDR3 length is 12 residues. CDR3 sequence reads: CARGTEIYEQYF. The CDR3, as DNA: TGTGCCAGAGGGACTGAGATTTACGAGCAGTACTTC.

This clonotype was recorded a few times. This rearrangement joins TRBV6-1 to TRBJ2-1, with 13 positions matching TRBD2. Germline CDR1 is MNHNS and CDR2 is SASEGT. This CDR3 is built from 15 residues. The V segment lost 7 bases and the J segment 7 bases; nucleotides outside the gene matches: 7. Written as DNA, the CDR3 is TGTGCCAGCAAGGAACTAGCGGGAGGGCCAAATGAGCAGTTCTTC. Its translation: CASKELAGGPNEQFF.

The CDR3 sequence is CASSVSGTWDYEQYF. The DNA for the CDR3 is TGTGCCAGTAGTGTATCCGGGACGTGGGACTACGAGCAGTACTTC. V is TRBV19 and J is TRBJ2-7, with D perhaps being TRBD1 or TRBD2 (5 bases each). The CDR3 contains 15 residues. Trimming stripped 5 bases from V and 3 bases from J, with 17 bases between. Germline V gene sequence: CDR1 LNHDA, CDR2 SQIVND (reference sequence).

This rearrangement joins TRBV12-3 or TRBV12-4 to TRBJ2-1; D might be TRBD2 (5 bases). This CDR3 contains 13 residues. V was trimmed by 6 bases and J by 9 bases, leaving 15 bases between them. CDR3 sequence (DNA): TGTGCCAGCAGCTCATCGAACCGGGGTGAGCAGTTCTTC. Its translation: CASSSSNRGEQFF.

This clonotype was counted a few times. The gene calls are TRBV28 and TRBJ1-2; D is possibly TRBD1 (5 bases). The CDR3 spans 13 residues. V was cut by 6 bases and J by 3 bases, with 11 bases left in between. Germline CDR1 and CDR2: MDHEN and SYDVKM. The CDR3 DNA follows: TGTGCCAGCAGATCGGGGGGGTACTATGGCTACACCTTC. Its translation is CASRSGGYYGYTF.